The 19 T cell receptor beta chains presented below share a single source sample, sequenced in a study of identical twins. In TCRdb, the 5' RACE reads were re-called with MiXCR into one record per CDR3 protein. Of a few hundred thousand distinct CDR3 sequences in the sample, around 9% were seen once. Sequenced material: naive T cells sorted from blood. These receptors originate from a woman aged 50 to 60 in good health.

The chain uses TRBV12-3 or TRBV12-4 and TRBJ2-3; 9 positions match TRBD1. V lost 8 bases and J lost 5; bases outside the gene matches: 11. This CDR3 comprises 15 residues. The CDR3 sequence: CASSRGTGYRDTQYF. In nucleotides, the CDR3 is TGTGCCAGCTCCAGAGGGACAGGGTACAGAGATACGCAGTATTTT.

This clonotype has just a few counts. J is TRBJ2-7 and V is TRBV11-2; no definite D call. Germline CDR1 reads SGHAT; CDR2 reads FQNNGV. The CDR3 spans 13 residues. V lost 2 bases, J lost 3 bases, and 8 bases lay in between. CDR3: CASSLYPDYEQYV. Written as DNA, the CDR3 is TGTGCCAGCAGCTTATACCCAGACTACGAGCAGTACGTC.

This rearrangement joins TRBV27 to TRBJ1-6; D gene ambiguous. Per germline, CDR1 MNHEY and CDR2 SMNVEV (reference sequence). This CDR3 has 12 residues. Trimming left V 3 bases short and J 7 bases short, with 4 bases between. The CDR3 DNA is TGTGCCAGCAGTTTTTACAATTCACCCCTCCACTTT. This sequence encodes CASSFYNSPLHF.

This clonotype appeared a few times. The J gene is TRBJ2-2, the V gene TRBV6-5; maybe TRBD2 (6 bases). The CDR3 covers 15 residues. Trimming pared 6 bases from V and 7 bases from J, leaving 18 bases between. Germline lookup yields CDR1 MNHEY and CDR2 SVGAGI. The CDR3 coding sequence is TGTGCCAGCAGATACCAATCTCTGACTAGCGGGGAGCTGTTTTTT. It specifies CASRYQSLTSGELFF.

The chain employs TRBV27 and TRBJ2-7, with 7 bases lining up with TRBD1. V trimming: 5 bases; J trimming: 6 bases; junction bases outside the gene matches: 7. The CDR3 is 13 residues long. Germline CDR1 is MNHEY and CDR2 is SMNVEV (reference sequence). CDR3 bases: TGTGCCAGCAGTATCAGACAGGGTTTCGAGCAGTACGTC. The encoded protein is CASSIRQGFEQYV.

J is TRBJ2-2 and V is TRBV29-1; D uncertain. This CDR3 has 11 amino acids. Trimming took 5 bases from V and 4 from J, leaving 5 bases between them. In germline, CDR1 is SQVTM, CDR2 ANQGSEA. CDR3 bases: TGCAGCGTTATTTCCACCGGGGAGCTGTTTTTT. It specifies CSVISTGELFF.

This clonotype was detected only a few times. The gene calls are TRBV30 and TRBJ1-1; possible D gene TRBD1, 5 bases. V lost 5 bases to trimming and J lost 8 bases, with 12 bases between them. CDR1 and CDR2 from the germline V gene are GTSNPN and SVGIG (reference sequence). CDR3 size: 11 residues. The CDR3 loop is CAWGAVNEAFF. CDR3 bases: TGTGCCTGGGGGGCAGTAAACGAAGCTTTCTTT.

The chain employs TRBV7-3 and TRBJ1-4; 7 bases line up with TRBD1. Germline-derived CDR1 and CDR2 are SGHTA and FQGTGA. This CDR3 spans 16 amino acids. V shed 6 bases and J 7 bases; nucleotides not matched to a gene: 14. The CDR3 DNA sequence: TGTGCCAGCAGTCCTCCACGAACAGGGGCGGGTGAAAAACTGTTTTTT. Protein product: CASSPPRTGAGEKLFF.

The rearrangement joins TRBV24-1 to TRBJ2-3; the match to TRBD1 covers 9 bases. This CDR3 has 20 amino acids. Germline CDR1 reads KGHDR; CDR2 reads SFDVKD. V lost 0 bases to trimming and J lost 1 base; unmatched junction nucleotides: 13. The chain's CDR3 is CATSDLRGTGSLTGTDTQYF. The CDR3 DNA reads TGTGCCACCAGTGATTTGAGGGGGACAGGGAGCCTCACTGGCACAGATACGCAGTATTTT.

This clonotype has more than one count but fewer than ten. V gene TRBV11-2 combines with J gene TRBJ2-5; D remains unclear. The CDR3 has 13 residues. Germline V gene data show CDR1 as SGHAT and CDR2 as FQNNGV. The V end lost 1 base, the J end lost 4 bases, and 7 bases lay between the germline ends. For the CDR3, the DNA is TGTGCCAGCAGCTTAGTCTCGAGAGAGACCCAGTACTTC. Its protein product is CASSLVSRETQYF.

This clonotype has just a few counts. This sequence joins TRBV19 and TRBJ1-4; D is uncertain. V gave up 3 bases and J gave up 7 bases, with 3 bases separating them. This CDR3 is 11 amino acids long. CDR1 is LNHDA, CDR2 SQIVND, per germline (reference sequence). Here the CDR3 reads CASSIFEKLFF. CDR3 sequence (DNA): TGTGCCAGTAGTATTTTTGAAAAACTGTTTTTT.

This clonotype was detected many times. The chain joins TRBV20-1 to TRBJ2-2; D may be TRBD2 (5 bases). The germline gives CDR1 DFQATT, CDR2 SNEGSKA (reference sequence). The CDR3 runs to 14 residues. Trimming left V 1 base short and J 4 bases short, with 10 bases between. The chain's CDR3 is CSARVEGGTGELFF. For the CDR3, the DNA is TGCAGTGCTAGAGTTGAGGGCGGCACCGGGGAGCTGTTTTTT.

This clonotype came up a few times. This chain links TRBV25-1 with TRBJ2-3; D unclear. Germline CDR1 and CDR2: MGHDK and SYGVNS. V was clipped by 4 bases and J by 4 bases, with 6 bases between them. CDR3 length: 12 amino acids. The CDR3 protein is CASSAGPDTQYF. CDR3 DNA: TGTGCCAGCAGTGCAGGTCCAGATACGCAGTATTTT. The whole variable domain, filled in from reference TRBV25-1 and TRBJ2-3, reads EADIYQTPRYLVIGTGKKITLECSQTMGHDKMYWYQQDPGMELHLIHYSYGVNSTEKGDLSSESTVSRIRTEHFPLTLESARPSHTSQYLCASSAGPDTQYFGPGTRLTVL.

This clonotype was detected a few times. The chain combines TRBV6-5 with TRBJ1-2; possibly TRBD1 for D (5 bases). The germline V gene encodes CDR1 MNHEY and CDR2 SVGAGI. Trimming shortened V by 2 bases and J by 5 bases, and 9 bases separated the two germline ends. There are 13 residues in the CDR3. The CDR3 DNA reads as TGTGCCAGCAGTTACCCCAGGGCGTATGGCTACACCTTC. It yields the protein CASSYPRAYGYTF.

This clonotype was counted at least ten times. The chain links TRBV12-3 or TRBV12-4 to TRBJ2-3; D is uncertain. This CDR3 region has 12 residues. V was trimmed by 4 bases and J by 4 bases, leaving 6 bases between them. CDR3 residues: CASSSRADTQYF. In DNA, the CDR3 is TGTGCCAGCAGTTCAAGGGCAGATACGCAGTATTTT.

The V and J genes are TRBV5-6 and TRBJ2-7, with 7 positions matching TRBD1. The CDR3 spans 16 residues. Unmatched junction bases numbered 13, after V lost 4 bases and J lost 3 bases. CDR1 is SGHDT, CDR2 YYEEEE, per germline. For the CDR3, the DNA is TGTGCCAGCAGCGTTTATACCGGGACAGCTTTCTACGAGCAGTACTTC. Its translation is CASSVYTGTAFYEQYF.

This clonotype turned up a few times. This chain uses TRBV4-1 with TRBJ2-5, with 11 bases identical to TRBD2. The junction had 6 bases not matched to a gene; V was cut back by 4 bases and J by 2 bases. From germline, CDR1 is MGHRA and CDR2 YSYEKL. The CDR3 is made up of 16 amino acids. CDR3 coding DNA: TGCGCCAGCAGCCCGGAGACTAGCGGGATTCAAGAGACCCAGTACTTC. Translation: CASSPETSGIQETQYF.

The chain employs TRBV20-1 and TRBJ2-4, with no clear D. Germline-derived CDR1 and CDR2 are DFQATT and SNEGSKA (reference sequence). Trimming removed 0 bases from V and 0 bases from J, with 12 bases in between. This CDR3 is 16 amino acids long. CDR3 in amino acids: CSAREGLREAKNIQYF. The CDR3 DNA sequence: TGCAGTGCTAGAGAGGGTCTAAGGGAAGCCAAAAACATTCAGTACTTC.

This clonotype was counted between two and nine times. The V and J genes are TRBV29-1 and TRBJ1-1; maybe TRBD1 (6 bases). V was trimmed by 0 bases and J by 10 bases, leaving 21 bases between them. Germline V gives CDR1 SQVTM, CDR2 ANQGSEA. The CDR3 runs to 15 residues. CDR3 residues: CSVEEGGRLLLGAFF. CDR3 nucleotide sequence: TGCAGCGTTGAAGAAGGGGGACGGCTACTGCTAGGAGCTTTCTTT.